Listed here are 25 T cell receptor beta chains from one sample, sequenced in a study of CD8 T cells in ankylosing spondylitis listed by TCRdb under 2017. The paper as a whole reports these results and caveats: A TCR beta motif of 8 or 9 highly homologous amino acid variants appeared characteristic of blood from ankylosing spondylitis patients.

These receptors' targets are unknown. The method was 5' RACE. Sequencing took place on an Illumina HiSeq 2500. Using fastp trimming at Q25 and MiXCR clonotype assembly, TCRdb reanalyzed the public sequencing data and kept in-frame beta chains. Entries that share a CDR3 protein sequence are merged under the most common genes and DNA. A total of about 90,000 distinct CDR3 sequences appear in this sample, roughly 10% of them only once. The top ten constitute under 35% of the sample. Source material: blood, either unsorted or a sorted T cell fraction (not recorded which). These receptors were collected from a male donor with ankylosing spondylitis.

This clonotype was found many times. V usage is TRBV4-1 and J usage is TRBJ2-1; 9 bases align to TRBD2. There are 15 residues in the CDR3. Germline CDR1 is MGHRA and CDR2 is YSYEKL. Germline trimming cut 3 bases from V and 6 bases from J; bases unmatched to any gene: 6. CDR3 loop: CASSQMAGGSNEQFF. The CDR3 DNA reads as TGCGCCAGCAGCCAGATGGCGGGAGGGAGCAATGAGCAGTTCTTC.

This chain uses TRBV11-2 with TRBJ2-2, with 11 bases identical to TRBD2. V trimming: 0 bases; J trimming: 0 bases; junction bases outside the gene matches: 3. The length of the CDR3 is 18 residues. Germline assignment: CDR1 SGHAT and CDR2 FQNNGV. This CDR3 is CASSLELAGATNTGELFF. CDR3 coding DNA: TGTGCCAGCAGCTTAGAACTAGCGGGAGCGACGAACACCGGGGAGCTGTTTTTT. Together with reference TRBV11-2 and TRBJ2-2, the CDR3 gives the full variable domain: EAGVAQSPRYKIIEKRQSVAFWCNPISGHATLYWYQQILGQGPKLLIQFQNNGVVDDSQLPKDRFSAERLKGVDSTLKIQPAKLEDSAVYLCASSLELAGATNTGELFFGEGSRLTVL.

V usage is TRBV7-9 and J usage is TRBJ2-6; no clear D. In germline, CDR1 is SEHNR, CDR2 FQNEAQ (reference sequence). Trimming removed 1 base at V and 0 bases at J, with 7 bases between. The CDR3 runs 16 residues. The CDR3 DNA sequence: TGTGCCAGCAGCTTAGGTAGTCTCTCTGGGGCCAACGTCCTGACTTTC. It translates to CASSLGSLSGANVLTF.

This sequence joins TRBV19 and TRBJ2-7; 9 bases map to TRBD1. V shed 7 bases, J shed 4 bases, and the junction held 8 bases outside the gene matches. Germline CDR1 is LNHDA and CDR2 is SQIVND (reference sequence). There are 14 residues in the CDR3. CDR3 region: CASTPGQGTYEQYF. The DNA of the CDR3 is TGTGCCAGTACACCGGGACAGGGAACATACGAGCAGTACTTC.

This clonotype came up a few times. In nucleotides, the CDR3 is TGCAGTGCTAGAAGTAGCGGCGAGGGTGAGGAGACCCAGTACTTC. The encoded protein is CSARSSGEGEETQYF. V usage is TRBV20-1 and J usage is TRBJ2-5, with D perhaps TRBD2 (6 bases). Germline-derived CDR1 and CDR2 are DFQATT and SNEGSKA (reference sequence). The CDR3 sequence is 15 residues long. V was trimmed by 2 bases and J by 5 bases, leaving 18 bases between them.

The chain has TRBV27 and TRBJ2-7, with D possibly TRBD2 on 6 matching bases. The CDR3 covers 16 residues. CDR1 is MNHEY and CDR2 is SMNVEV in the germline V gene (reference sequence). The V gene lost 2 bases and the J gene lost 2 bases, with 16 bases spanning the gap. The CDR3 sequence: CASSLAGRLPTYEQYF. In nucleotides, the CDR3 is TGTGCCAGCAGTTTAGCGGGACGGCTCCCAACCTACGAGCAGTACTTC.

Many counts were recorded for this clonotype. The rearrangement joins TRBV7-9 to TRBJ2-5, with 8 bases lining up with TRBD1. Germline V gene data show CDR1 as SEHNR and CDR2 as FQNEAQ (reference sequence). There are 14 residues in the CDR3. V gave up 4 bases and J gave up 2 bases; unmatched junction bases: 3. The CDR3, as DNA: TGTGCCAGCAGCTCAACAGGGGGACAAGAGACCCAGTACTTC. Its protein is CASSSTGGQETQYF.

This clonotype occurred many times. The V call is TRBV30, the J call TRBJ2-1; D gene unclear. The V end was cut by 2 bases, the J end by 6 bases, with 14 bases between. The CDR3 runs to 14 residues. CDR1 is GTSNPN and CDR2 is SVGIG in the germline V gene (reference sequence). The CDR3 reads CAWSITTALNEQFF. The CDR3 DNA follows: TGTGCCTGGAGTATCACTACGGCGCTCAATGAGCAGTTCTTC.

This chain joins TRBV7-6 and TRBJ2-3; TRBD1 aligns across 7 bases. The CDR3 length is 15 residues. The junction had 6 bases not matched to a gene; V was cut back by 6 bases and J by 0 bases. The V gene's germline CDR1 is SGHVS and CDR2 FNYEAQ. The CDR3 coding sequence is TGTGCCAGCAGTCCTACAGGGGCTAGCACAGATACGCAGTATTTT. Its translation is CASSPTGASTDTQYF.

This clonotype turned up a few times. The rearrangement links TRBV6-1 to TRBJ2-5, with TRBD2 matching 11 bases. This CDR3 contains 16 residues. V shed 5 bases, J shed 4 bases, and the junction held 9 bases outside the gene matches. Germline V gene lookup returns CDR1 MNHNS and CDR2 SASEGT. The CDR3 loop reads CASSPVGLAVLETQYF. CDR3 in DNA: TGTGCCAGCAGTCCCGTGGGACTAGCGGTACTAGAGACCCAGTACTTC.

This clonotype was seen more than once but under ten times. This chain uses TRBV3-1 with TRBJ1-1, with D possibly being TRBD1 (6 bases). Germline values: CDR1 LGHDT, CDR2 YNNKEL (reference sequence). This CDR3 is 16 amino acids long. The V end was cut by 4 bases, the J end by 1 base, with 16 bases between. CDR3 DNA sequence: TGTGCCAGCAGCCCCCGGAGGGGGAGGACGAACACTGAAGCTTTCTTT. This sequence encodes CASSPRRGRTNTEAFF. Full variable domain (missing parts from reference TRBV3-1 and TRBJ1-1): DTAVSQTPKYLVTQMGNDKSIKCEQNLGHDTMYWYKQDSKKFLKIMFSYNNKELIINETVPNRFSPKSPDKAHLNLHINSLELGDSAVYFCASSPRRGRTNTEAFFGQGTRLTVV.

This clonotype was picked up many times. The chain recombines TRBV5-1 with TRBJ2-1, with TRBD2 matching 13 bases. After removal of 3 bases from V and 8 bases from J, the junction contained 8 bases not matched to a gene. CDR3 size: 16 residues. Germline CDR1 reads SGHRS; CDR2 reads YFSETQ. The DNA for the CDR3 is TGCGCCAGCAGCTATGGACTAGCGGGGGTCGGTGATGAGCAGTTCTTC. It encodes CASSYGLAGVGDEQFF.

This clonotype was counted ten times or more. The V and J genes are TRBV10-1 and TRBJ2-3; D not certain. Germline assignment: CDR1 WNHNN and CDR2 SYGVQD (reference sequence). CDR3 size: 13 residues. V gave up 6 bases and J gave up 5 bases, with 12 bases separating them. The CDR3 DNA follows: TGCGCCAGCAGAGAAACGGTCGGAGATACGCAGTATTTT. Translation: CASRETVGDTQYF.

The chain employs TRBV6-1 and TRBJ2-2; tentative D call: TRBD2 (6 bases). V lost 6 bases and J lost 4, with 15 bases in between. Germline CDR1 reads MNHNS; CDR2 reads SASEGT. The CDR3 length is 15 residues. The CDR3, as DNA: TGTGCCAGCAGGTCGGCAGGGAGGAGCACCGGGGAGCTGTTTTTT. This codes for CASRSAGRSTGELFF.

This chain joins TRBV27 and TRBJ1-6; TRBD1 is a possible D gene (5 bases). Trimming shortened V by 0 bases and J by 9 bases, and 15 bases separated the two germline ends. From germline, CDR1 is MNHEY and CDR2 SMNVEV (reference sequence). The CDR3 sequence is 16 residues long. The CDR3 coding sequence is TGTGCCAGCAGTTTATCGCTCGGGGGAAGGACTTCACCCCTCCACTTT. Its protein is CASSLSLGGRTSPLHF.

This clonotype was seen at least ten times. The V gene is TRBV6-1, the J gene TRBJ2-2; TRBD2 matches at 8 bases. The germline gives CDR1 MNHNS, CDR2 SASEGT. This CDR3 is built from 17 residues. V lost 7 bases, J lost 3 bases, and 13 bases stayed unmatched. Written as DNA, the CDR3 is TGTGCCAGCACCAAAGAGATTCTAGCGGGTGACACCGGGGAGCTGTTTTTT. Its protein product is CASTKEILAGDTGELFF.

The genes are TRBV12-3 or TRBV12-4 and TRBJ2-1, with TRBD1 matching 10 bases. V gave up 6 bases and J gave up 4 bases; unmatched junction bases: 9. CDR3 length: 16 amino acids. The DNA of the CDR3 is TGTGCCAGCAGCTGGACCGGGACAGGGGTTTACAATGAGCAGTTCTTC. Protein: CASSWTGTGVYNEQFF.

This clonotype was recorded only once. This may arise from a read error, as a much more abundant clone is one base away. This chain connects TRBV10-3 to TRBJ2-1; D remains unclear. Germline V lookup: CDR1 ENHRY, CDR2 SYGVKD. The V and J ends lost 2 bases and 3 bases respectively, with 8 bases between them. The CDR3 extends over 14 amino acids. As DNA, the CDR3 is TGTGCCATCAGTGAGAGCGACATCTACAATGAGCAGTTCTTC. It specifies CAISESDIYNEQFF.

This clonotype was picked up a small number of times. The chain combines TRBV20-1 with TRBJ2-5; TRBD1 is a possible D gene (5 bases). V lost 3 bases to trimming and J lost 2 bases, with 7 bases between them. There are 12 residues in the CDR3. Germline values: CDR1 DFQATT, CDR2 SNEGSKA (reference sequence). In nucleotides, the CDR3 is TGCAGTGCTAGTGACAGACAAGAGACCCAGTACTTC. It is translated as CSASDRQETQYF.

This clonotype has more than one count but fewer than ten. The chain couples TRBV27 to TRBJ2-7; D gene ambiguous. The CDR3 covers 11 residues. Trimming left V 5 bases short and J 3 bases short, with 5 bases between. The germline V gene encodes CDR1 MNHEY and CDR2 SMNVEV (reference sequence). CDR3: CASSIGYEQYF. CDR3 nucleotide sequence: TGTGCCAGCAGTATAGGCTACGAGCAGTACTTC.

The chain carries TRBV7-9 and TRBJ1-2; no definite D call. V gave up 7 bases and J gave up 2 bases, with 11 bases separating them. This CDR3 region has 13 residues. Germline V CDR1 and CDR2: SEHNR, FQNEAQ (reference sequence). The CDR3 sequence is CASTPGRNYGYTF. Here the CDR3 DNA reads TGTGCCAGCACCCCTGGGAGGAACTATGGCTACACCTTC.

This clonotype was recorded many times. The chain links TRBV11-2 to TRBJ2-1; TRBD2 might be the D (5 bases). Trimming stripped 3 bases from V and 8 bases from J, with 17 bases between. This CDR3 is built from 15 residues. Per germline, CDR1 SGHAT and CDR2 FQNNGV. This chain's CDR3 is CASSFGPGLSHEQFF. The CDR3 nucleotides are TGTGCCAGCAGCTTTGGGCCGGGGTTGAGCCATGAGCAGTTCTTC.

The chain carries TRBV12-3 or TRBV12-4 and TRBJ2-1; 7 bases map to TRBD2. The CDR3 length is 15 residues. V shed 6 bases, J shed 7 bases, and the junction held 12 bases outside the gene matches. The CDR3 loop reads CASSPRAGVRNEQFF. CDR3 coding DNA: TGTGCCAGCAGCCCCCGGGCGGGAGTTAGGAATGAGCAGTTCTTC.

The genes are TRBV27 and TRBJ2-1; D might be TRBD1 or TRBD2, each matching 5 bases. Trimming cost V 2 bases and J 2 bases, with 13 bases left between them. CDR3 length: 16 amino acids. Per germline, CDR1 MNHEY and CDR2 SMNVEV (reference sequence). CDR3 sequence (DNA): TGTGCCAGCAGTTTAAGTGGGGGTGGTCCCTACAATGAGCAGTTCTTC. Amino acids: CASSLSGGGPYNEQFF.

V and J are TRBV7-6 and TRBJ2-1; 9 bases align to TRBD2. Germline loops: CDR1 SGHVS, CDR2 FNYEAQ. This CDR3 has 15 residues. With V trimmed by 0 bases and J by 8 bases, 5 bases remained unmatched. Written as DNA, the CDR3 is TGTGCCAGCAGCTTAGCTGGCGGGAGGGGCGATGAGCAGTTCTTC. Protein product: CASSLAGGRGDEQFF.